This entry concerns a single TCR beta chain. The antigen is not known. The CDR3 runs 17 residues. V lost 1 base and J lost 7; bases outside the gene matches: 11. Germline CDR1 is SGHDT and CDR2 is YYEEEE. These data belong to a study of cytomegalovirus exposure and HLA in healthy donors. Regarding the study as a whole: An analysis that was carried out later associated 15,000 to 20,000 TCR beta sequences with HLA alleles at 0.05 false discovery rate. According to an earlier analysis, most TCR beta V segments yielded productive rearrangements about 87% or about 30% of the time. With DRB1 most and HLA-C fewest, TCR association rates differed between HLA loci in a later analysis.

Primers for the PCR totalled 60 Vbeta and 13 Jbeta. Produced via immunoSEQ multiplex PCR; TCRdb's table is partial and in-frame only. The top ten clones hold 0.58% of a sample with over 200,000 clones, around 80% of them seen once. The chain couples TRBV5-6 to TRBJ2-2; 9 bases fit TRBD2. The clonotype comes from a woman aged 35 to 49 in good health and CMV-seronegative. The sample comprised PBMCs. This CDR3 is CASSLSFSGGPSGELFF. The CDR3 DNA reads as TGTGCCAGCAGCTTGAGTTTTAGCGGGGGCCCCAGCGGGGAGCTGTTTTTT.